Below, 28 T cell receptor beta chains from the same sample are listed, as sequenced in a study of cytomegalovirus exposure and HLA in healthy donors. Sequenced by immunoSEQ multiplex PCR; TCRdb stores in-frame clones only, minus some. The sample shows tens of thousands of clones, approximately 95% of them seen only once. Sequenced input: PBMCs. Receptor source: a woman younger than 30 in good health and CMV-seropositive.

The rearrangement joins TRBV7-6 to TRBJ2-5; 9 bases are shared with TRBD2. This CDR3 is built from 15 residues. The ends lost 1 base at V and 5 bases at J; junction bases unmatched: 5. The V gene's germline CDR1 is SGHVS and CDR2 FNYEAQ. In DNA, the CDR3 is TGTGCCAGCAGCTTAGTAGCGGGAGCTGGGGAGACCCAGTACTTC. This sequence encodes CASSLVAGAGETQYF.

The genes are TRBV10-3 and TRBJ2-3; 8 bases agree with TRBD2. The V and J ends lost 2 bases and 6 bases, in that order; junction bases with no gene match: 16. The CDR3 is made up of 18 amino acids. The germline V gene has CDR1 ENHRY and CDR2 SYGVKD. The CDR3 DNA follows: TGTGCCATCAGTGAGAGCGGGGGTGGATACTATTCCCTCGATACGCAGTATTTT. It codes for CAISESGGGYYSLDTQYF.

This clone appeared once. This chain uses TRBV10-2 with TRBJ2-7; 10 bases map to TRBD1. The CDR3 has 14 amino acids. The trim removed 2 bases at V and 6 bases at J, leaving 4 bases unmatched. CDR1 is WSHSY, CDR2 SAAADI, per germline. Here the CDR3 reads CASSEGQGEGEQYF. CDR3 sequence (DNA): TGCGCCAGCAGTGAGGGACAGGGGGAGGGCGAGCAGTACTTC.

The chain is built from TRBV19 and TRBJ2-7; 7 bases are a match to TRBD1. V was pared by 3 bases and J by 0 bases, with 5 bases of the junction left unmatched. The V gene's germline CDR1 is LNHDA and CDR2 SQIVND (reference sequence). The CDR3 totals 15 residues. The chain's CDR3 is CASSIVRGYSYEQYF. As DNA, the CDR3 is TGTGCCAGTAGTATTGTCAGGGGGTACTCCTACGAGCAGTACTTC. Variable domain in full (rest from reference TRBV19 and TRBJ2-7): DGGITQSPKYLFRKEGQNVTLSCEQNLNHDAMYWYRQDPGQGLRLIYYSQIVNDFQKGDIAEGYSVSREKKESFPLTVTSAQKNPTAFYLCASSIVRGYSYEQYFGPGTRLTVT.

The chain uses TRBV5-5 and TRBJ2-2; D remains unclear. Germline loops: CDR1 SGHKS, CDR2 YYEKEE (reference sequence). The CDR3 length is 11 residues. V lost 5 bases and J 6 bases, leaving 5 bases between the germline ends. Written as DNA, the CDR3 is TGTGCCAGCAGGGAGTCCGGGGAGCTGTTTTTT. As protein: CASRESGELFF.

The CDR3 nucleotides are TGTGCCAGCAGTTTGTCTTTCGGGGGTCAGCCCCAGCATTTT. It translates to CASSLSFGGQPQHF. The V call is TRBV27, the J call TRBJ1-5; D is possibly TRBD1 (5 bases). The CDR3 runs to 14 residues. Germline CDR1 MNHEY, CDR2 SMNVEV (reference sequence). V lost 3 bases and J lost 6, with 12 bases in between.

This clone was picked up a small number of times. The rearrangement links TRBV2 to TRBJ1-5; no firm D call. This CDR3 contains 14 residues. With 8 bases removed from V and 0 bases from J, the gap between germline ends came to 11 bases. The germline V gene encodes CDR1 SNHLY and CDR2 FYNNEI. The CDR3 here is CASREAYSNQPQHF. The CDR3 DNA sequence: TGTGCCAGCCGGGAAGCTTATAGCAATCAGCCCCAGCATTTT.

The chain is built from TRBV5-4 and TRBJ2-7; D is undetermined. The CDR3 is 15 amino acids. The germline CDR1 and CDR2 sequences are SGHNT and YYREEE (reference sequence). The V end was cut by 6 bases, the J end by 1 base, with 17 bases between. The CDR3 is CASTTDVGRSYEQYF. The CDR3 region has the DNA TGTGCCAGCACAACCGATGTGGGCAGATCCTACGAGCAGTACTTC.

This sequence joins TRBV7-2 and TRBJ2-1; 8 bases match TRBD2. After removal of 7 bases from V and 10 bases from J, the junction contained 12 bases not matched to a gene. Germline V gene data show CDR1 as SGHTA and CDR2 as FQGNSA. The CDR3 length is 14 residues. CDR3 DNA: TGTGCCAGCAACCCAGCGGGGGAGTTCAGGGAGCAGTTCTTC. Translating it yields CASNPAGEFREQFF.

The chain's CDR3 is CAWSSGASGGDTQYF. As DNA, the CDR3 is TGTGCCTGGAGTAGTGGAGCTAGCGGGGGCGATACGCAGTATTTT. The V gene is TRBV30, the J gene TRBJ2-3; TRBD2 matches at 10 bases. This CDR3 has 15 amino acids. With 2 bases clipped from V and 6 bases from J, the junction kept 8 bases outside the gene matches. Germline V gives CDR1 GTSNPN, CDR2 SVGIG (reference sequence).

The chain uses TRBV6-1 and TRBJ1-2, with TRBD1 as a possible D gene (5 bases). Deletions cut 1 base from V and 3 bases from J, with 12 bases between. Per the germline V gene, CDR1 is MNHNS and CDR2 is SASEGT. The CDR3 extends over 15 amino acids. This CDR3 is CASSEGPGGYYGYTF. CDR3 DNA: TGTGCCAGCAGTGAAGGACCGGGGGGGTACTATGGCTACACCTTC.

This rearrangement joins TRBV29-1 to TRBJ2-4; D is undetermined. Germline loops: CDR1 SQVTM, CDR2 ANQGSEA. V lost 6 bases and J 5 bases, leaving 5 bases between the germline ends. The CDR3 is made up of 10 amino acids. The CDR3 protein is CSVSENIQYF. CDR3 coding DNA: TGCAGCGTCAGTGAAAACATTCAGTACTTC.

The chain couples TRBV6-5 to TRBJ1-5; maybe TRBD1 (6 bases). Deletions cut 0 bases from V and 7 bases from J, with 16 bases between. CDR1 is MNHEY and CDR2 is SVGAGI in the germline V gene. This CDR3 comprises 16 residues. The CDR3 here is CASSYSRWGPGQPQHF. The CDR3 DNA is TGTGCCAGCAGTTACTCGAGGTGGGGGCCGGGCCAGCCCCAGCATTTT.

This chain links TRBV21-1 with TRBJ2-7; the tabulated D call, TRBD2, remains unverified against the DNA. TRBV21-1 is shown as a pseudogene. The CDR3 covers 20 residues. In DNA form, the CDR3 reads TGTGCCAGCAGCCGCTGGCCTTTACCGTGCGGGAGGAACGGGTCCTACGAGCAGTACTTC. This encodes CASSRWPLPCGRNGSYEQYF.

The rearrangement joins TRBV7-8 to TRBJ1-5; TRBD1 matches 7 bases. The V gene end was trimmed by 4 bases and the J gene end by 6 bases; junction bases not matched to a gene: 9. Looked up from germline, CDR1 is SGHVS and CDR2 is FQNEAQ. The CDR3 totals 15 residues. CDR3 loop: CASSYTGAGIQPQHF. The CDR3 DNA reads TGTGCCAGCAGCTATACAGGGGCCGGAATTCAGCCCCAGCATTTT.

CDR3 in amino acids: CASSVGAASERWYF. CDR3 DNA sequence: TGTGCCAGCAGCGTAGGTGCTGCCTCTGAGCGCTGGTACTTC. The J gene is TRBJ2-5, the V gene TRBV9; D is ambiguous. CDR1 is SGDLS, CDR2 YYNGEE, per germline. This CDR3 has 14 amino acids. V was trimmed by 0 bases and J by 13 bases, leaving 19 bases between them.

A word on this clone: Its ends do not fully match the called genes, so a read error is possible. The CDR3 loop is CASSPQGRSEQYF. The CDR3, as DNA: TGTGCCAGCTCCCCACAGGGGAGGAGTGAGCAGTACTTC. The chain links TRBV18 to TRBJ2-7; D possibly corresponds to TRBD1 (7 bases). This CDR3 has 13 residues. CDR1 KGHSH and CDR2 LQKENI come from the germline V gene.

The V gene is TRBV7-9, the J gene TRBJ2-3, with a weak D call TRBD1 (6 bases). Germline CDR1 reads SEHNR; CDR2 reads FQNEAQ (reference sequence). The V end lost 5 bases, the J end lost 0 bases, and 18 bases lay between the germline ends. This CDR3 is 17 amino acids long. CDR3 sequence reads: CASSPYFRGTSTDTQYF. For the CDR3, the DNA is TGTGCCAGCAGCCCCTATTTCAGGGGTACTAGCACAGATACGCAGTATTTT.

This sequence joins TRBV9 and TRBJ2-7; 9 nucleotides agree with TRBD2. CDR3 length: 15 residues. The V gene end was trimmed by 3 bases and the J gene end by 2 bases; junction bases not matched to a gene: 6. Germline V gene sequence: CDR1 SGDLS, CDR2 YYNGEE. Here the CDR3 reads CASSGGLALTYEQYF. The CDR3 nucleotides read TGTGCCAGCAGCGGAGGACTAGCGCTAACCTACGAGCAGTACTTC.

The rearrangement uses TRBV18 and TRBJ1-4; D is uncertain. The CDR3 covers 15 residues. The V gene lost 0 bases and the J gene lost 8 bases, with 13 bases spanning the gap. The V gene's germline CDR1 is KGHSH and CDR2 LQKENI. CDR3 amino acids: CASSPPSRGWEKLFF. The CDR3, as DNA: TGTGCCAGCTCACCACCGAGTAGAGGATGGGAAAAACTGTTTTTT.

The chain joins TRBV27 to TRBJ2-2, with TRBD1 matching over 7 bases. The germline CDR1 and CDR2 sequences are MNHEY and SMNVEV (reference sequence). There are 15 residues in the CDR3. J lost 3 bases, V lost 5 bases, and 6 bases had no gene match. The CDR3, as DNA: TGTGCCAGCAGTCCCTGGACAGGAGACACCGGGGAGCTGTTTTTT. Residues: CASSPWTGDTGELFF.

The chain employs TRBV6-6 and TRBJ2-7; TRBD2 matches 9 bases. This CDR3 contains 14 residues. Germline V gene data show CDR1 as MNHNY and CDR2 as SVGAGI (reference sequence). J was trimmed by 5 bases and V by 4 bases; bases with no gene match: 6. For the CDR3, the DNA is TGTGCCAGCAGTTGGGCTAGCGGGACAGACGAGCAGTACTTC. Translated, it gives CASSWASGTDEQYF.

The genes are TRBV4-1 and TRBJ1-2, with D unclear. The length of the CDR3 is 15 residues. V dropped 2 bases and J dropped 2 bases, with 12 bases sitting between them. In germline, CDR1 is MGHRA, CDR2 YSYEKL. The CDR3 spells CASSQSAVSNYGYTF. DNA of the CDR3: TGCGCCAGCAGCCAAAGCGCGGTTAGCAACTATGGCTACACCTTC.

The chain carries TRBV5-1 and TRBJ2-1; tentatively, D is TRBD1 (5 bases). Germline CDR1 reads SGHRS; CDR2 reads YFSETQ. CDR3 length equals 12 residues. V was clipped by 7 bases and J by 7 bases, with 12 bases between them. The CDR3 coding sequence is TGCGCCAGCCAGCAGGGTACTAATGAGCAGTTCTTC. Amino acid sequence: CASQQGTNEQFF.

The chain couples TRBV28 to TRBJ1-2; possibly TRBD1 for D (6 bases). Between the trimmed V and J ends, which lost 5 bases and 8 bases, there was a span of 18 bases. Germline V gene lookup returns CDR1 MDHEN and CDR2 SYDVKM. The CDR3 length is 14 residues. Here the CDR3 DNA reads TGTGCCAGCAGTATGGAACAGGGATTTTCGGGCTACACCTTC. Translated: CASSMEQGFSGYTF.

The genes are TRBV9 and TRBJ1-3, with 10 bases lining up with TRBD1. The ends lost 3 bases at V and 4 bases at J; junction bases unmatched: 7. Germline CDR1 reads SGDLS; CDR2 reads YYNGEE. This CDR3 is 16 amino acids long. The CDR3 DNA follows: TGTGCCAGCAGCGAGGCGGGACAGGGGATCGGAAACACCATATATTTT. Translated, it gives CASSEAGQGIGNTIYF.

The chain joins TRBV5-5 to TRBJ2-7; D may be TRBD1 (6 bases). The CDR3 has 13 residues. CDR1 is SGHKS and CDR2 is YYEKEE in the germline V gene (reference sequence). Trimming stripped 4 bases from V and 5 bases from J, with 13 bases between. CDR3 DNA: TGTGCCAGCAGCAACACAGGGAACCACGAGCAGTACTTC. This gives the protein CASSNTGNHEQYF.

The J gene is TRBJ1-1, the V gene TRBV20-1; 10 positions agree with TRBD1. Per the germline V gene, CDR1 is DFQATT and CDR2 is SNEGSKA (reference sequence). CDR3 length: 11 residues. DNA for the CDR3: TGCAGCTCCGGGACAGGGGTTGAAGCTTTCTTT. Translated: CSSGTGVEAFF.